Described below is a single TCR beta chain sequence and its context. The sample belongs to a study of cytomegalovirus exposure and HLA in healthy donors. Per germline, CDR1 SGHNT and CDR2 YYREEE (reference sequence). The V and J ends lost 2 bases and 4 bases respectively, with 15 bases between them. The CDR3 has 15 amino acids. The PCR made use of 60 Vbeta and 13 Jbeta primers. Produced via immunoSEQ multiplex PCR; TCRdb's table is partial and in-frame only. The sample has some 110,000 clones, approximately 70% seen once. This TCR was sampled from a man between 60 and 70 years old in good health and CMV-seropositive. The chain carries TRBV5-4 and TRBJ1-2, with D possibly TRBD1 on 6 matching bases. Input material: PBMCs. CDR3 amino acids: CASSFQGSAIYGYTF. Written as DNA, the CDR3 is TGTGCCAGCAGCTTTCAGGGGTCCGCGATCTATGGCTACACCTTC.